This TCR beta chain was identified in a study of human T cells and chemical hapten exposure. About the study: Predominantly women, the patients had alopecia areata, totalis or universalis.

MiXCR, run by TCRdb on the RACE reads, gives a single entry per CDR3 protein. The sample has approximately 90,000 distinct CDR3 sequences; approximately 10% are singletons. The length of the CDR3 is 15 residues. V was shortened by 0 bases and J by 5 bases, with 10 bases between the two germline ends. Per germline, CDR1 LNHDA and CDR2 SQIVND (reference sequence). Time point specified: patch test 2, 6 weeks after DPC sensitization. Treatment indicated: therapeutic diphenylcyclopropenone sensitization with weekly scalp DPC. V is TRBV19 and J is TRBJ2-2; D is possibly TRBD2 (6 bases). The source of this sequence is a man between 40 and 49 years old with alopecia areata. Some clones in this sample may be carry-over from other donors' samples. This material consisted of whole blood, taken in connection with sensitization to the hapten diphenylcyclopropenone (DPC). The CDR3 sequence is CASSIDISGTGELFF. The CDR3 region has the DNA TGTGCCAGTAGTATAGATATCAGCGGGACCGGGGAGCTGTTTTTT. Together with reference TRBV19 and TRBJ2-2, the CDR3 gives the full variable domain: DGGITQSPKYLFRKEGQNVTLSCEQNLNHDAMYWYRQDPGQGLRLIYYSQIVNDFQKGDIAEGYSVSREKKESFPLTVTSAQKNPTAFYLCASSIDISGTGELFFGEGSRLTVL.